This T cell receptor beta chain was captured by sequencing in a study of shared clonotypes between healthy human individuals. TCRdb's copy holds only in-frame clones and misses some; the assay was immunoSEQ multiplex PCR. This sample carries 650,000 to 700,000 clones, 90% of them seen once, and the ten largest clones take about a third. As for this clone: The antigen remains undetermined.

Donors comprised only Caucasian adults living in Nashville, Tennessee. V lost 7 bases to trimming and J lost 1 base, with 13 bases between them. Germline-derived CDR1 and CDR2 are MGHDK and SYGVNS. CDR3 length equals 14 residues. The study's findings and limits: Lower generation probabilities were found for non-shared clonotypes than for those shared by all four donors. Donor scarcity curtailed the genetic and exposure-history diversity represented herein.

This TCR was sampled from a man between 18 and 29 years old in good health. Some clones in this sample may be carry-over from other donors' samples. This rearrangement joins TRBV25-1 to TRBJ1-1; D might be TRBD1 (6 bases). Sequencing used memory CD8+ T cells from PBMCs. The subset is: CD45RO+ cells pooled with CCR7-negative TemRA cells. CDR3 DNA sequence: TGTGCCAGCACCTGGGGGGCCGGGAACACTGAAGCTTTCTTT. As protein: CASTWGAGNTEAFF.